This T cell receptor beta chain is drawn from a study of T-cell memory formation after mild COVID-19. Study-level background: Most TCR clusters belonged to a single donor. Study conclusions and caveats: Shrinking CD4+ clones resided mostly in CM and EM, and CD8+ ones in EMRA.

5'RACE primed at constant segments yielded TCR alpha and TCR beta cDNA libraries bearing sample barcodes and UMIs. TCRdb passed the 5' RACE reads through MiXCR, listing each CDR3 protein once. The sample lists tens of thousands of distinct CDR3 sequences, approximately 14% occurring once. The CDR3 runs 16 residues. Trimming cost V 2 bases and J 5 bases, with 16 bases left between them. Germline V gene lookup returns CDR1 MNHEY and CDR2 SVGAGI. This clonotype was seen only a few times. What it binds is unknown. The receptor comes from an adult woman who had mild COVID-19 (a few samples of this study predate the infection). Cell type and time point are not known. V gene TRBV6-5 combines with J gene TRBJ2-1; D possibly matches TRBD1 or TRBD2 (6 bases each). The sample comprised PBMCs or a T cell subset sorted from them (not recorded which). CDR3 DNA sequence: TGTGCCAGCAGTTACGGCTACCCGGGGGCACACAATGAGCAGTTCTTC. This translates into CASSYGYPGAHNEQFF.